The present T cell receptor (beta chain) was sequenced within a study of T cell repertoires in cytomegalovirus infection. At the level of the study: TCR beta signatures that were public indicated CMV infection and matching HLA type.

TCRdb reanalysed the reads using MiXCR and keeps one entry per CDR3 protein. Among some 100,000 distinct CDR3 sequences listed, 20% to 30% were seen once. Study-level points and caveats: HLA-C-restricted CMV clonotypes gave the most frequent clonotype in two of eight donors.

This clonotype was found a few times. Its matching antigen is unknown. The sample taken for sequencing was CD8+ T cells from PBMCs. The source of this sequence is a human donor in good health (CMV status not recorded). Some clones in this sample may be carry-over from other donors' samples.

CDR3 DNA sequence: TGTGCCAGCAGAATCCAAATAGCGGGGGCCCCAGAGACCCAGTACTTC. Its protein is CASRIQIAGAPETQYF. The genes are TRBV6-5 and TRBJ2-5; 9 nucleotides align to TRBD2. Per the germline V gene, CDR1 is MNHEY and CDR2 is SVGAGI. There are 16 residues in the CDR3. After removal of 6 bases from V and 4 bases from J, the junction contained 12 bases not matched to a gene.